The 12 T cell receptor beta chains reported below all come from one sample, sequenced in a study of cytotoxic CD8 clonotypes in ibrutinib-treated CLL. Using immunoSEQ multiplex PCR, the repertoire was profiled, and TCRdb retains in-frame clones only, with some absent. The sample lists 250,000 to 350,000 clones; approximately 76% were seen once. Sequencing was performed on PBMCs, taken at disease progression, from a patient treated with ibrutinib. All receptors come from a human donor with chronic lymphocytic leukemia.

CDR3: CSVEDGGSSYNEQFF. The CDR3 nucleotides are TGCAGCGTTGAAGATGGCGGATCCTCCTACAATGAGCAGTTCTTC. The V and J genes are TRBV29-1 and TRBJ2-1; D remains ambiguous. Germline assignment: CDR1 SQVTM and CDR2 ANQGSEA. There are 15 residues in the CDR3. The V gene lost 0 bases and the J gene lost 0 bases, with 9 bases spanning the gap.

The chain has TRBV6-1 and TRBJ1-5; D call uncertain. In germline, CDR1 is MNHNS, CDR2 SASEGT. Between the trimmed V and J ends, which lost 2 bases and 2 bases, there was a span of 19 bases. The CDR3 contains 18 residues. CDR3 sequence reads: CASSENPWAREGNQPQHF. Here the CDR3 DNA reads TGTGCCAGCAGTGAAAACCCCTGGGCTCGGGAGGGCAATCAGCCCCAGCATTTT.

V is TRBV11-3 and J is TRBJ2-7; 9 bases align to TRBD1. With V trimmed by 5 bases and J by 1 base, 3 bases remained unmatched. Per germline, CDR1 SGHNT and CDR2 YENEEA. The CDR3 loop spans 14 amino acids. CDR3 sequence reads: CASSHGQGSYEQYF. The CDR3 region has the DNA TGTGCCAGCAGCCACGGACAGGGGTCCTACGAGCAGTACTTC.

The V gene is TRBV5-1, the J gene TRBJ2-7, with TRBD1 matching 7 bases. Trimming removed 0 bases from V and 5 bases from J; junction bases left unmatched: 5. CDR1 SGHRS and CDR2 YFSETQ come from the germline V gene. The CDR3 sequence is 14 residues long. The CDR3 is CASSLDRGGDEQYF. CDR3 bases: TGCGCCAGCAGCTTGGACAGGGGCGGAGACGAGCAGTACTTC.

The rearrangement uses TRBV9 and TRBJ2-5; 10 positions match TRBD2. The J segment lost 3 bases and the V segment lost 2 bases, leaving 7 bases of the junction unmatched. Germline V lookup: CDR1 SGDLS, CDR2 YYNGEE. This CDR3 spans 16 amino acids. Here the CDR3 reads CASSVGLAGAEETQYF. The DNA for the CDR3 is TGTGCCAGCAGCGTCGGCCTAGCGGGAGCCGAAGAGACCCAGTACTTC.

V is TRBV5-1 and J is TRBJ1-4; maybe TRBD1 (5 bases). Deletions cut 4 bases from V and 0 bases from J, with 22 bases between. The CDR3 contains 19 residues. Germline CDR1 reads SGHRS; CDR2 reads YFSETQ. The CDR3 DNA reads as TGCGCCAGCAGCCCAGGGCGGGGAGGGGTTCCAGCAACTAATGAAAAACTGTTTTTT. This sequence encodes CASSPGRGGVPATNEKLFF.

In its sample, this clone was seen a few times. V usage is TRBV7-2 and J usage is TRBJ1-4; the D is unclear. The CDR3 contains 11 residues. Germline lookup yields CDR1 SGHTA and CDR2 FQGNSA. Deletions cut 1 base from V and 13 bases from J, with 7 bases between. The CDR3 bases are TGTGCCAGCAGCTTAGGGCCATCACTGTTTTTT. Residues: CASSLGPSLFF.

This clone appeared a single time. The rearrangement links TRBV2 to TRBJ2-2; no definite D call. V was pared by 11 bases and J by 4 bases, with 14 bases between. The CDR3 is 13 residues long. Germline values: CDR1 SNHLY, CDR2 FYNNEI. CDR3 region: CAVRAPLTGELFF. CDR3 coding DNA: TGTGCCGTCCGGGCCCCACTCACCGGGGAGCTGTTTTTT.

The V call is TRBV19, the J call TRBJ1-5; the match to TRBD1 covers 7 bases. The CDR3 is 14 residues long. V was pared by 2 bases and J by 5 bases, with 3 bases of the junction left unmatched. Germline CDR1 reads LNHDA; CDR2 reads SQIVND (reference sequence). The CDR3 DNA sequence: TGTGCCAGTAGTATATTCGACAGGGATCAGCCCCAGCATTTT. It encodes CASSIFDRDQPQHF.

V is TRBV11-2 and J is TRBJ2-7; D gene ambiguous. CDR1 SGHAT and CDR2 FQNNGV come from the germline V gene. Trimming left V 5 bases short and J 4 bases short, with 12 bases between. This CDR3 contains 13 residues. This CDR3 is CASSLGPLYEQYF. Written as DNA, the CDR3 is TGTGCCAGCAGCCTCGGACCTCTTTACGAGCAGTACTTC.

For this clone: This specimen includes other DNA sequences encoding the same CDR3. J is TRBJ1-2 and V is TRBV9; TRBD1 agrees at 7 bases. Unmatched junction bases numbered 0, after V lost 0 bases and J lost 7 bases. Germline values: CDR1 SGDLS, CDR2 YYNGEE. This CDR3 is built from 12 residues. The CDR3 coding sequence is TGTGCCAGCAGCGTAGCAGGGGGTGGCTACACCTTC. Protein sequence: CASSVAGGGYTF.

V gene TRBV5-6 combines with J gene TRBJ1-3; D is unresolved. Trimming cost V 4 bases and J 4 bases, with 15 bases left between them. The germline V gene encodes CDR1 SGHDT and CDR2 YYEEEE. This CDR3 contains 15 residues. The CDR3 sequence is CASSLAIPEGNTIYF. CDR3 coding DNA: TGTGCCAGCAGCCTCGCAATTCCCGAGGGAAACACCATATATTTT.